Each of the 27 T cell receptor beta chains below was sequenced from the same sample in a study of T-cell reconstitution after alpha-beta-depleted transplantation in children. It was with unique molecular identifiers that the TCRbeta library was prepared. Each CDR3 protein is one row after TCRdb ran MiXCR on the PCR reads. The sample has approximately 510,000 distinct CDR3 sequences; approximately 20% are singletons. Here the sequenced sample was PBMCs from the stem cell graft donor, taken from the stem cell graft. These receptors all stem from a human donor who donated a stem cell graft to a child with acute lymphoblastic leukemia.

This clonotype appeared a few times. The chain links TRBV20-1 to TRBJ1-2; perhaps TRBD1 as D (5 bases). CDR1 and CDR2 (germline): DFQATT, SNEGSKA (reference sequence). V was shortened by 7 bases and J by 1 base, with 16 bases between the two germline ends. This CDR3 is 14 amino acids long. The CDR3 is CSVQLEQVNYGYTF. In DNA form, the CDR3 reads TGCAGTGTCCAACTTGAACAGGTTAACTATGGCTACACCTTC.

The rearrangement links TRBV7-9 to TRBJ2-3, with D uncertain. This CDR3 has 13 residues. Between the trimmed V and J ends, which lost 8 bases and 0 bases, there was a span of 9 bases. Germline V gene lookup returns CDR1 SEHNR and CDR2 FQNEAQ (reference sequence). Here the CDR3 DNA reads TGTGCCAGCCTGACGGAAAGCACAGATACGCAGTATTTT. Translating it yields CASLTESTDTQYF.

Of note for this clonotype: One junction end does not reproduce the germline sequence, and a read error may be involved. The V call is TRBV5-1, the J call TRBJ2-2, with a weak D call TRBD2 (5 bases). The CDR3 runs 16 residues. Germline V gene sequence: CDR1 SGHRS, CDR2 YFSETQ. The DNA of the CDR3 is TGCGCCAGCAGCTGGACCTCTGCGGCGTTCACCGGGGTGCTGTTTTTT. Translating it yields CASSWTSAAFTGVLFF.

The J gene is TRBJ1-1, the V gene TRBV29-1, with D possibly matching TRBD1 (5 bases). Germline V lookup: CDR1 SQVTM, CDR2 ANQGSEA. This CDR3 has 15 amino acids. Trimming took 0 bases from V and 2 from J, leaving 13 bases between them. This CDR3 reads CSVEDTGGVNTEAFF. The CDR3 bases are TGCAGCGTTGAAGATACTGGGGGGGTAAACACTGAAGCTTTCTTT. The variable domain in full, completed from reference TRBV29-1 and TRBJ1-1, reads SAVISQKPSRDICQRGTSLTIQCQVDSQVTMMFWYRQQPGQSLTLIATANQGSEATYESGFVIDKFPISRPNLTFSTLTVSNMSPEDSSIYLCSVEDTGGVNTEAFFGQGTRLTVV.

The chain employs TRBV29-1 and TRBJ2-1; the D is unclear. The CDR3 sequence is 12 residues long. Per the germline V gene, CDR1 is SQVTM and CDR2 is ANQGSEA. The V and J ends lost 0 bases and 15 bases respectively, with 15 bases between them. The CDR3 coding sequence is TGCAGCGTTGAAGATGTCTCCTTGATGGGGTTCTTC. It codes for CSVEDVSLMGFF.

This clonotype appeared a few times. The chain links TRBV11-2 to TRBJ2-1; 8 nucleotides align to TRBD2. Trimming cost V 4 bases and J 7 bases; bases outside gene matches: 12. Germline loops: CDR1 SGHAT, CDR2 FQNNGV. The CDR3 contains 16 residues. The CDR3 loop reads CASSSLEIAGMNEQFF. CDR3 nucleotides: TGTGCCAGCAGCTCATTGGAAATAGCGGGAATGAATGAGCAGTTCTTC.

Only a few counts were recorded for this clonotype. The CDR3 coding sequence is TGTGCCAGCAGCTTCCCATGGGGACGGAATTCACCCCTCCACTTT. Its translation is CASSFPWGRNSPLHF. The chain has TRBV11-2 and TRBJ1-6, with D possibly being TRBD1 (5 bases). The CDR3 loop spans 15 amino acids. Germline lookup yields CDR1 SGHAT and CDR2 FQNNGV. V was pared by 3 bases and J by 7 bases, with 13 bases between.

In this sample, this clonotype turned up a few times. The chain is built from TRBV5-1 and TRBJ1-4; 8 nucleotides align to TRBD1. Germline V gene sequence: CDR1 SGHRS, CDR2 YFSETQ. With V trimmed by 3 bases and J by 7 bases, 5 bases remained unmatched. This CDR3 is 14 amino acids long. The CDR3 bases are TGCGCCAGCAGCTGGATGGGACAGGCTGAAAAACTGTTTTTT. Its protein product is CASSWMGQAEKLFF.

Only a few counts were recorded for this clonotype. This chain joins TRBV29-1 and TRBJ2-2; 8 nucleotides align to TRBD1. Germline trimming cut 2 bases from V and 4 bases from J; bases unmatched to any gene: 3. The CDR3 is 14 amino acids. The germline CDR1 and CDR2 sequences are SQVTM and ANQGSEA. The CDR3 DNA sequence: TGCAGCGTTGAACAGGGGGCCGGCACCGGGGAGCTGTTTTTT. It is translated as CSVEQGAGTGELFF.

A few counts support this clonotype. The chain employs TRBV24-1 and TRBJ1-5; D gene unclear. The V end lost 4 bases, the J end lost 9 bases, and 15 bases lay between the germline ends. Germline CDR1 reads KGHDR; CDR2 reads SFDVKD. The CDR3 sequence is 14 residues long. For the CDR3, the DNA is TGTGCCACCAGTGACCCCAGGACGTTTGGGCCCCAGCATTTT. It is translated as CATSDPRTFGPQHF.

This chain uses TRBV7-8 with TRBJ2-1; D remains ambiguous. Trimming removed 5 bases at V and 2 bases at J, with 10 bases between. The CDR3 consists of 14 residues. Germline CDR1 is SGHVS and CDR2 is FQNEAQ. The CDR3 protein is CASSPRDAYNEQFF. CDR3 sequence (DNA): TGTGCCAGCAGCCCGCGCGACGCCTACAATGAGCAGTTCTTC. The full variable domain, its missing parts supplied by reference TRBV7-8 and TRBJ2-1, is GAGVSQSPRYKVAKRGQDVALRCDPISGHVSLFWYQQALGQGPEFLTYFQNEAQLDKSGLPSDRFFAERPEGSVSTLKIQRTQQEDSAVYLCASSPRDAYNEQFFGPGTRLTVL.

The chain uses TRBV5-1 and TRBJ2-3; D gene unclear. CDR1 is SGHRS, CDR2 YFSETQ, per germline. CDR3 length: 13 amino acids. The ends were cut back, 4 bases at V and 4 bases at J, with 10 bases in the middle. CDR3 sequence: CASSLEDADTQYF. CDR3 in DNA: TGCGCCAGCAGCCTTGAGGACGCAGATACGCAGTATTTT.

The gene calls are TRBV29-1 and TRBJ2-1; 13 nucleotides line up with TRBD2. The CDR3 has 14 residues. J lost 11 bases, V lost 6 bases, and 10 bases had no gene match. In germline, CDR1 is SQVTM, CDR2 ANQGSEA. This chain's CDR3 is CSVRTSGSRNQQFF. In nucleotides, the CDR3 is TGCAGCGTCCGGACTAGCGGGAGTCGAAATCAGCAGTTCTTC.

This clonotype was counted between two and nine times. The chain combines TRBV10-3 with TRBJ2-7; D is possibly TRBD1 (5 bases). Trimming took off 6 bases at V and 7 bases at J, with 16 bases between the two ends. CDR1 is ENHRY, CDR2 SYGVKD, per germline. This CDR3 contains 13 residues. As DNA, the CDR3 is TGTGCCATCAGAGAAGTCAGGGTTAGTGAGCAGTACTTC. It codes for CAIREVRVSEQYF.

The V and J genes are TRBV30 and TRBJ2-5, with a tentative D call TRBD2 (5 bases). The germline V gene has CDR1 GTSNPN and CDR2 SVGIG (reference sequence). The length of the CDR3 is 14 residues. V was trimmed by 0 bases and J by 5 bases, leaving 13 bases between them. The CDR3 region has the DNA TGTGCCTGGAGTGTATTCGCGGGTCCGGAGACCCAGTACTTC. Translation: CAWSVFAGPETQYF.

The chain couples TRBV12-3 or TRBV12-4 to TRBJ2-1; maybe TRBD2 (6 bases). The CDR3 length is 11 residues. Deletions cut 3 bases from V and 16 bases from J, with 13 bases between. The CDR3 region is CASSFLGLSFF. CDR3 sequence (DNA): TGTGCCAGCAGTTTTTTGGGACTTTCTTTCTTC.

The J gene is TRBJ2-3, the V gene TRBV15; no reliable D call. CDR3 length: 13 residues. Trimming left V 8 bases short and J 6 bases short, with 15 bases between. The V gene's germline CDR1 is LNHNV and CDR2 YYDKDF (reference sequence). The CDR3 bases are TGTGCCACCGGAAGAGGAGCATCGGATACGCAGTATTTT. Translating it yields CATGRGASDTQYF.

The chain joins TRBV20-1 to TRBJ2-7; D is unclear. The CDR3 length is 11 residues. Looked up from germline, CDR1 is DFQATT and CDR2 is SNEGSKA (reference sequence). The CDR3 DNA is TGCAGCCCCCGGGCGGCCTACGAGCAGTACTTC. The encoded protein is CSPRAAYEQYF.

This clonotype was counted between two and nine times. The rearrangement uses TRBV4-1 and TRBJ1-4; 9 nucleotides match TRBD1. Germline V CDR1 and CDR2: MGHRA, YSYEKL. This CDR3 has 16 residues. V shed 9 bases and J 0 bases; nucleotides not matched to a gene: 8. The CDR3 region is CASTGTGPSTNEKLFF. The CDR3 region has the DNA TGCGCCAGTACCGGGACAGGGCCTTCAACTAATGAAAAACTGTTTTTT.

The CDR3 spells CASARISVGGGELFF. CDR3 sequence (DNA): TGTGCCAGCGCAAGGATCTCGGTGGGAGGGGGGGAGCTGTTTTTT. The chain combines TRBV6-1 with TRBJ2-2, with 7 bases that match TRBD2. The CDR3 spans 15 residues. Germline loops: CDR1 MNHNS, CDR2 SASEGT. V was clipped by 8 bases and J by 8 bases; unmatched bases: 14.

The CDR3 is CASSLRQGDWTF. The CDR3 nucleotides are TGTGCCAGCAGCTTAAGGCAGGGCGATTGGACCTTC. This rearrangement joins TRBV7-2 to TRBJ1-2; D is perhaps TRBD1 (5 bases). This CDR3 has 12 amino acids. The germline gives CDR1 SGHTA, CDR2 FQGNSA. Trimming shortened V by 2 bases and J by 14 bases, and 15 bases separated the two germline ends.

In this sample, this clonotype turned up a few times. The chain joins TRBV20-1 to TRBJ1-1; D gene ambiguous. The CDR3 spans 12 residues. The ends were cut back, 2 bases at V and 3 bases at J, with 7 bases in the middle. Germline CDR1 is DFQATT and CDR2 is SNEGSKA (reference sequence). CDR3 protein: CSARMPYTEAFF. The CDR3 DNA is TGCAGTGCTAGAATGCCCTACACTGAAGCTTTCTTT.

The rearrangement joins TRBV10-3 to TRBJ1-1, with D uncertain. Germline V lookup: CDR1 ENHRY, CDR2 SYGVKD. This CDR3 is built from 16 residues. V was pared by 0 bases and J by 4 bases, with 15 bases between. CDR3 sequence reads: CAISESVWRDSTEAFF. Here the CDR3 DNA reads TGTGCCATCAGTGAGTCTGTTTGGAGGGATTCCACTGAAGCTTTCTTT.

The DNA for the CDR3 is TGCGCCAGCAGCTTGGAACTAGCGGGAGGACTCGGCGGCGAGCAGTACTTC. It encodes CASSLELAGGLGGEQYF. V usage is TRBV5-1 and J usage is TRBJ2-7, with TRBD2 matching over 12 bases. V trimming: 0 bases; J trimming: 6 bases; junction bases outside the gene matches: 10. Germline V lookup: CDR1 SGHRS, CDR2 YFSETQ. This CDR3 has 17 residues.

This clonotype was detected ten times or more. The gene calls are TRBV7-2 and TRBJ1-6; maybe TRBD1 (5 bases). Between the trimmed V and J ends, which lost 3 bases and 2 bases, there was a span of 11 bases. This CDR3 spans 16 amino acids. Germline V gene data show CDR1 as SGHTA and CDR2 as FQGNSA. The CDR3 protein is CASSLRGTTYNSPLHF. Here the CDR3 DNA reads TGTGCCAGCAGCTTGAGAGGGACGACCTATAATTCACCCCTCCACTTT.

The rearrangement joins TRBV3-1 to TRBJ2-7; D gene unclear. CDR1 is LGHDT and CDR2 is YNNKEL in the germline V gene (reference sequence). This CDR3 is built from 14 residues. V was clipped by 0 bases and J by 5 bases, with 11 bases between them. Here the CDR3 DNA reads TGTGCCAGCAGCCAAGATCCTCGCTGGGACGAGCAGTACTTC. As protein: CASSQDPRWDEQYF.

This clonotype was counted only a few times. One end of the junction does not line up with germline, which may come from a read error. This chain connects TRBV29-1 to TRBJ2-3; D unclear. CDR3 length: 16 residues. The germline V gene has CDR1 SQVTM and CDR2 ANQGSEA. The DNA for the CDR3 is TGCAGCGTCGAAGATCTCATGGGCCCAGGCACAGATACGCAGTATTTT. Translation: CSVEDLMGPGTDTQYF.